The 19 T cell receptor beta chains given below trace back to one sample, sequenced in a study of a mutant IDH1 vaccine in newly diagnosed glioma. Time point here: week 11, during vaccination. All doses held 300 ug of mutant IDH1 20-mer peptide, with topical imiquimod. Produced via immunoSEQ multiplex PCR; TCRdb's table is partial and in-frame only. Of about 130,000 clones in the sample, about four fifths were seen once. Their cognate antigens are unknown. The material sequenced was PBMCs, taken from a glioma patient whose treatment included an IDH1 peptide vaccine. These receptors all come from a man between 40 and 49 years old with glioma.

The chain couples TRBV5-6 to TRBJ2-2; maybe TRBD1 (6 bases). This CDR3 contains 14 residues. The germline gives CDR1 SGHDT, CDR2 YYEEEE. V was clipped by 2 bases and J by 7 bases, with 12 bases between them. The CDR3 nucleotides are TGTGCCAGCAGCTTAGAGGGGACATTCGGGGAGCTGTTTTTT. Translation gives CASSLEGTFGELFF.

The genes are TRBV7-8 and TRBJ1-5; 7 nucleotides match TRBD1. This CDR3 contains 19 residues. CDR1 and CDR2 (germline): SGHVS, FQNEAQ. V dropped 0 bases and J dropped 2; count of bases not matched to a gene: 13. CDR3 DNA sequence: TGTGCCAGCAGCTTAGCCCGAATATTGACAGGGAGTGGCAATCAGCCCCAGCATTTT. Translating it yields CASSLARILTGSGNQPQHF.

The chain is built from TRBV7-3 and TRBJ2-4, with 7 bases identical to TRBD1. J gave up 6 bases and V 5 bases, and 16 bases lay outside the gene matches. Germline V lookup: CDR1 SGHTA, CDR2 FQGTGA. The CDR3 loop spans 17 amino acids. This CDR3 is CASSVAGTVFTGNIQYF. The CDR3 DNA sequence: TGTGCCAGCAGCGTTGCCGGGACAGTCTTCACGGGAAACATTCAGTACTTC.

The chain is built from TRBV7-8 and TRBJ2-7, with 9 bases identical to TRBD1. The germline V gene encodes CDR1 SGHVS and CDR2 FQNEAQ. The CDR3 runs 15 residues. The junction had 5 bases not matched to a gene; V was cut back by 2 bases and J by 3 bases. The CDR3 DNA sequence: TGTGCCAGCAGCTTACGTGGACAGGGGTTCTACGAGCAGTACTTC. Translating gives CASSLRGQGFYEQYF.

The V and J genes are TRBV10-1 and TRBJ2-1; D is perhaps TRBD2 (5 bases). V lost 7 bases to trimming and J lost 6 bases, with 16 bases between them. The CDR3 is 14 residues long. Germline assignment: CDR1 WNHNN and CDR2 SYGVQD (reference sequence). CDR3 sequence reads: CASIEGWLCNEQFF. The CDR3 nucleotides are TGCGCCAGCATAGAGGGATGGCTCTGCAATGAGCAGTTCTTC.

This clone has a count of ten or more. The V and J genes are TRBV6-4 and TRBJ2-3, with TRBD2 matching 11 bases. The CDR3 covers 16 residues. The germline gives CDR1 MRHNA, CDR2 SNTAGT. V dropped 3 bases and J dropped 2; count of bases not matched to a gene: 4. In DNA, the CDR3 is TGTGCCAGCAGTGAACTAGCGGGAGCGAACACAGATACGCAGTATTTT. The encoded protein is CASSELAGANTDTQYF.

This chain joins TRBV28 and TRBJ2-7; D is ambiguous. CDR3 length: 15 amino acids. Between the trimmed V and J ends, which lost 6 bases and 0 bases, there was a span of 15 bases. Germline values: CDR1 MDHEN, CDR2 SYDVKM. The CDR3 bases are TGTGCCAGCAGCCGCATCGGGCACAACTCCTACGAGCAGTACTTC. Amino acids: CASSRIGHNSYEQYF. The full variable domain, with the rest looked up from reference TRBV28 and TRBJ2-7, is DVKVTQSSRYLVKRTGEKVFLECVQDMDHENMFWYRQDPGLGLRLIYFSYDVKMKEKGDIPEGYSVSREKKERFSLILESASTNQTSMYLCASSRIGHNSYEQYFGPGTRLTVT.

This clone was picked up a small number of times. The V gene is TRBV29-1, the J gene TRBJ1-1; D is uncertain. Looked up from germline, CDR1 is SQVTM and CDR2 is ANQGSEA. Trimming stripped 4 bases from V and 2 bases from J, with 8 bases between. CDR3 size: 12 residues. The CDR3 loop is CSVVIGNTEAFF. DNA of the CDR3: TGCAGCGTTGTAATAGGAAACACTGAAGCTTTCTTT.

In its sample, this clone was seen a few times. This chain links TRBV18 with TRBJ1-1, with D possibly TRBD1 on 5 matching bases. V lost 2 bases and J 5 bases, leaving 6 bases between the germline ends. Germline CDR1 and CDR2: KGHSH and LQKENI. The CDR3 is 12 amino acids. The CDR3 protein is CASSPKGTEAFF. In DNA, the CDR3 is TGTGCCAGCTCACCAAAGGGGACTGAAGCTTTCTTT.

This sequence joins TRBV5-1 and TRBJ2-5; TRBD1 is a possible D gene (5 bases). The CDR3 runs 17 residues. The V and J ends lost 1 base and 2 bases respectively, with 18 bases between them. Germline lookup yields CDR1 SGHRS and CDR2 YFSETQ. The CDR3: CASSLRGSLFNQETQYF. The CDR3 DNA sequence: TGCGCCAGCAGCTTGAGGGGAAGTTTATTCAATCAAGAGACCCAGTACTTC.

The rearrangement uses TRBV6-6 and TRBJ2-7; TRBD1 aligns across 8 bases. The CDR3 sequence is 14 residues long. Unmatched junction bases numbered 9, after V lost 6 bases and J lost 5 bases. Germline V gene data show CDR1 as MNHNY and CDR2 as SVGAGI (reference sequence). CDR3 sequence: CASRPRDRLNEQYF. In DNA form, the CDR3 reads TGTGCCAGCAGGCCCCGGGACAGGCTTAACGAGCAGTACTTC.

The V gene is TRBV6-5, the J gene TRBJ2-1; D is uncertain. CDR1 is MNHEY and CDR2 is SVGAGI in the germline V gene. The V and J ends lost 2 bases and 1 base respectively, with 3 bases between them. The CDR3 is made up of 13 amino acids. In DNA, the CDR3 is TGTGCCAGCAGTTACGATTCCTACAATGAGCAGTTCTTC. Translation: CASSYDSYNEQFF.

This clone occurred once. V and J are TRBV2 and TRBJ1-2; D is uncertain. The CDR3 loop spans 13 amino acids. The V and J ends lost 6 bases and 4 bases respectively, with 12 bases between them. Germline CDR1 and CDR2: SNHLY and FYNNEI. The CDR3 loop reads CASSEDAAYGYTF. CDR3 bases: TGTGCCAGCAGCGAGGATGCGGCCTATGGCTACACCTTC.

The rearrangement joins TRBV18 to TRBJ2-2, with 10 bases aligning to TRBD1. This CDR3 comprises 16 residues. Germline trimming cut 3 bases from V and 6 bases from J; bases unmatched to any gene: 7. Germline CDR1 is KGHSH and CDR2 is LQKENI. For the CDR3, the DNA is TGTGCCAGCTCACCCCCGACAGGGGGCGTATCCGGGGAGCTGTTTTTT. Translated: CASSPPTGGVSGELFF.

The genes are TRBV5-8 and TRBJ2-7, with D possibly TRBD1 on 8 matching bases. This CDR3 contains 14 residues. The V end lost 2 bases, the J end lost 5 bases, and 14 bases lay between the germline ends. Germline V gene lookup returns CDR1 SGHTS and CDR2 YDEGEE. In DNA form, the CDR3 reads TGTGCCAGCAGCTTCAGCGGGACAGGAAACGAGCAGTACTTC. Its protein is CASSFSGTGNEQYF. The full variable domain, completed using reference TRBV5-8 and TRBJ2-7, is EAGVTQSPTHLIKTRGQQATLRCSPISGHTSVYWYQQALGLGLQFLLWYDEGEERNRGNFPPRFSGRQFPNYSSELNVNALELEDSALYLCASSFSGTGNEQYFGPGTRLTVT.

The chain uses TRBV5-6 and TRBJ2-2, with D possibly matching TRBD1 (6 bases). V was shortened by 0 bases and J by 6 bases, with 21 bases between the two germline ends. Germline CDR1 SGHDT, CDR2 YYEEEE. The length of the CDR3 is 18 residues. The DNA of the CDR3 is TGTGCCAGCAGCTTGGCGCAGGGGATCCCGATCCTCCCCGGGGAGCTGTTTTTT. Translation: CASSLAQGIPILPGELFF.

This clone was seen just once. V usage is TRBV11-2 and J usage is TRBJ2-1, with TRBD2 matching 9 bases. The CDR3 extends over 17 amino acids. V gave up 1 base and J gave up 8 bases; unmatched junction bases: 12. The germline V gene encodes CDR1 SGHAT and CDR2 FQNNGV. CDR3 sequence (DNA): TGTGCCAGCAGCTTAGTAGATAGCGGGGGTCCTAAGTATGAGCAGTTCTTC. This translates into CASSLVDSGGPKYEQFF. The full variable domain, rest sourced from reference TRBV11-2 and TRBJ2-1, is EAGVAQSPRYKIIEKRQSVAFWCNPISGHATLYWYQQILGQGPKLLIQFQNNGVVDDSQLPKDRFSAERLKGVDSTLKIQPAKLEDSAVYLCASSLVDSGGPKYEQFFGPGTRLTVL.

This rearrangement joins TRBV11-3 to TRBJ2-7; D might be TRBD2 (5 bases). The V end was cut by 5 bases, the J end by 2 bases, with 13 bases between. This CDR3 spans 14 amino acids. The germline V gene encodes CDR1 SGHNT and CDR2 YENEEA. The DNA of the CDR3 is TGTGCCAGCAGCACCCAGGAGGAACCCTACGAGCAGTACTTC. Its translation: CASSTQEEPYEQYF. Variable domain in full (rest from reference TRBV11-3 and TRBJ2-7): EAGVVQSPRYKIIEKKQPVAFWCNPISGHNTLYWYLQNLGQGPELLIRYENEEAVDDSQLPKDRFSAERLKGVDSTLKIQPAELGDSAVYLCASSTQEEPYEQYFGPGTRLTVT.

The genes are TRBV6-1 and TRBJ1-5; D unclear. Germline V CDR1 and CDR2: MNHNS, SASEGT. This CDR3 contains 14 residues. Trimming pared 6 bases from V and 3 bases from J, leaving 12 bases between. CDR3 sequence reads: CASSRGPLNQPQHF. CDR3 bases: TGTGCCAGCAGCCGAGGGCCCCTCAATCAGCCCCAGCATTTT.